Shown below are 11 T cell receptor beta chains from a single sample sequenced in a study of blood T cell repertoires in COVID-19. This table comes from immunoSEQ multiplex PCR, and its TCRdb copy is limited to in-frame clones, with some not included. Among about 140,000 clones listed, roughly 80% were seen once. Material: peripheral blood. These receptors came from a man aged 65-85 years who had recovered from COVID-19.

The genes are TRBV12-5 and TRBJ2-7; 10 nucleotides match TRBD1. Germline trimming cut 6 bases from V and 3 bases from J; bases unmatched to any gene: 8. The CDR3 runs 15 residues. Germline CDR1 and CDR2: LGHNT and FRNRAP. For the CDR3, the DNA is TGTGCTAGTGGACCCGACAGGGGGCGCCTCTACGAGCAGTACTTC. Amino acids: CASGPDRGRLYEQYF.

The rearrangement uses TRBV10-2 and TRBJ2-3, with 13 positions matching TRBD2. With 5 bases clipped from V and 4 bases from J, the junction kept 3 bases outside the gene matches. CDR1 is WSHSY, CDR2 SAAADI, per germline. The CDR3 covers 15 residues. Written as DNA, the CDR3 is TGCGCCAGCAGTTCGGGACTAGCGGGATCAGATACGCAGTATTTT. Translating gives CASSSGLAGSDTQYF.

The chain has TRBV19 and TRBJ2-7; 11 nucleotides agree with TRBD2. J lost 6 bases, V lost 3 bases, and 7 bases had no gene match. The CDR3 sequence is 15 residues long. Per germline, CDR1 LNHDA and CDR2 SQIVND (reference sequence). CDR3: CASSISTSGRPEQYF. CDR3 in DNA: TGTGCCAGTAGTATTAGCACTAGCGGGAGACCCGAGCAGTACTTC.

V usage is TRBV19 and J usage is TRBJ1-5, with TRBD1 matching 12 bases. Germline V gives CDR1 LNHDA, CDR2 SQIVND (reference sequence). The V segment lost 3 bases and the J segment 5 bases; nucleotides outside the gene matches: 5. The CDR3 extends over 16 amino acids. The CDR3 bases are TGTGCCAGTAGTATCCACGGGACAGGGGGCTATCAGCCCCAGCATTTT. Protein product: CASSIHGTGGYQPQHF. The whole variable domain, filled in from reference TRBV19 and TRBJ1-5, reads DGGITQSPKYLFRKEGQNVTLSCEQNLNHDAMYWYRQDPGQGLRLIYYSQIVNDFQKGDIAEGYSVSREKKESFPLTVTSAQKNPTAFYLCASSIHGTGGYQPQHFGDGTRLSIL.

The chain recombines TRBV9 with TRBJ2-1; 10 bases are shared with TRBD2. From germline, CDR1 is SGDLS and CDR2 YYNGEE. The junction had 7 bases not matched to a gene; V was cut back by 1 base and J by 9 bases. The CDR3 runs 15 residues. Written as DNA, the CDR3 is TGTGCCAGCAGCGTAACGAGCGGGAGGGTCAGTGAGCAGTTCTTC. This gives the protein CASSVTSGRVSEQFF.

For this clone: Other DNA sequences in this specimen translate into the identical CDR3. J is TRBJ1-5 and V is TRBV12-3 or TRBV12-4; D remains ambiguous. V lost 5 bases and J 1 base, leaving 3 bases between the germline ends. This CDR3 has 12 residues. The CDR3 bases are TGTGCCAGCAGTCGGAGCAATCAGCCCCAGCATTTT. Translating it yields CASSRSNQPQHF.

This chain uses TRBV18 with TRBJ2-1; perhaps TRBD1 as D (6 bases). Trimming took 1 base from V and 6 from J, leaving 19 bases between them. The CDR3 length is 17 residues. Germline V gene sequence: CDR1 KGHSH, CDR2 LQKENI. CDR3: CASSPLRRTVGTNEQFF. The CDR3 DNA sequence: TGTGCCAGCTCACCACTTAGAAGGACAGTGGGAACCAATGAGCAGTTCTTC.

V usage is TRBV5-1 and J usage is TRBJ1-6; tentatively, D is TRBD1 (5 bases). Trimming removed 0 bases at V and 2 bases at J, with 9 bases between. The germline gives CDR1 SGHRS, CDR2 YFSETQ. CDR3 size: 16 residues. The CDR3 nucleotides read TGCGCCAGCAGCTTGGCGGGGGTTACCTATAATTCACCCCTCCACTTT. Protein: CASSLAGVTYNSPLHF.

The V call is TRBV27, the J call TRBJ1-6; no clear D gene. Trimming pared 3 bases from V and 7 bases from J, leaving 4 bases between. Germline CDR1 is MNHEY and CDR2 is SMNVEV (reference sequence). This CDR3 region has 12 residues. The CDR3 spells CASSLSNSPLHF. CDR3 in DNA: TGTGCCAGCAGTTTGTCGAATTCACCCCTCCACTTT.

The genes are TRBV4-3 and TRBJ1-1, with D tentatively TRBD1 (6 bases). Germline CDR1 LGHNA, CDR2 YSLEER. Between the trimmed V and J ends, which lost 1 base and 1 base, there was a span of 16 bases. This CDR3 spans 17 amino acids. In DNA, the CDR3 is TGCGCCAGCAGCCAAGCGGCAGGTGGGACATCGAACACTGAAGCTTTCTTT. It is translated as CASSQAAGGTSNTEAFF.

The chain links TRBV30 to TRBJ1-5, with 7 bases fitting TRBD1. There are 15 residues in the CDR3. The J segment lost 4 bases and the V segment lost 5 bases, leaving 11 bases of the junction unmatched. Germline V gives CDR1 GTSNPN, CDR2 SVGIG (reference sequence). Written as DNA, the CDR3 is TGTGCCTGGGCCAGACAGGGAAAGACAAATCAGCCCCAGCATTTT. This codes for CAWARQGKTNQPQHF.